A selection of T cell receptor beta chains follows, all from one sample in a study of graft-versus-host responses after intestinal transplantation. Produced via immunoSEQ multiplex PCR; TCRdb's table is partial and in-frame only. The sample lists some 110,000 clones, just over 90% occurring once. Their target antigens are unknown. The source was unstimulated CD4+ T cells sorted from spleen or lymph node cells, collected before intestinal transplant. The receptor source for this set is a human donor who received an intestinal transplant. The CDR3 runs from the conserved cysteine through the conserved F or W. The order of the fields is clone size, D gene, J gene, V gene, CDR3 DNA, CDR3 protein. The D gene is left open where the match is weak. For some rows the clone size is stated as once, few or many, or as a class when expanded; others skip it.

- | TRBD1 | TRBJ2-2 | TRBV6-6 | TGTGCCAGCAGTTACGGGGACAGGGGAAACACCGGGGAGCTGTTTTTT | CASSYGDRGNTGELFF
- | - | TRBJ2-7 | TRBV28 | TGTGCCAGCAGTTTGTCAGGTTCCGAGCAGTACTTC | CASSLSGSEQYF
- | TRBD1 | TRBJ1-4 | TRBV7-8 | TGTGCCAGCAGCTCCGGGACAGGGGGCAGGGAAAAACTGTTTTTT | CASSSGTGGREKLFF
- | - | TRBJ2-3 | TRBV30 | TGTGCCTGGAGCCCGGGGGGCCCAGATACGCAGTATTTT | CAWSPGGPDTQYF
once | - | TRBJ1-1 | TRBV28 | TGTGCCAGCAGTTTCAGACTTAACACTGAAGCTTTCTTT | CASSFRLNTEAFF
- | - | TRBJ1-1 | TRBV6-6 | TGTGCCAGCAGTTACTCCCCGGAAGGGGGCACTGAAGCTTTCTTT | CASSYSPEGGTEAFF
- | - | TRBJ1-5 | TRBV4-3 | TGCGCCAGCAGCCAAGATTTCTATAGCAATCAGCCCCAGCATTTT | CASSQDFYSNQPQHF
- | - | TRBJ1-5 | TRBV30 | TGTGCCTGGAGTGTATATGGGCAGGCCGGCCGTCATCAGCCCCAGCATTTT | CAWSVYGQAGRHQPQHF
- | - | TRBJ1-4 | TRBV5-1 | TGCGCCAGCAGCCCGGACGGGAAAGAAAAACTGTTTTTT | CASSPDGKEKLFF
- | - | TRBJ1-1 | TRBV4-3 | TGCGCCAGCAGCCCGCAGGGGCTGAACACTGAAGCTTTCTTT | CASSPQGLNTEAFF
once | TRBD1 | TRBJ2-3 | TRBV5-4 | TGTGCCAGCAGCTCCCCCGGGACAGAATTCACAGATACGCAGTATTTT | CASSSPGTEFTDTQYF
- | - | TRBJ2-1 | TRBV10-3 | TGTGCCATCAGTGAGTCGTTTGGCAGGGGATACAATGAGCAGTTCTTC | CAISESFGRGYNEQFF
- | TRBD1 | TRBJ2-2 | TRBV7-2 | TGTGCCAGCAGCTTAGGGCAGGGGGCCTACACCGGGGAGCTGTTTTTT | CASSLGQGAYTGELFF
- | TRBD1 | TRBJ1-6 | TRBV18 | TGTGCCAGCTCACCCCAGGGGGCTGGTTATAATTCACCCCTCCACTTT | CASSPQGAGYNSPLHF
- | - | TRBJ2-7 | TRBV11-2 | TGTGCCAGCAGCTTTAGCCCCTCCTACGAGCAGTACTTC | CASSFSPSYEQYF
- | - | TRBJ2-1 | TRBV18 | TGTGCCAGCTCACCAAAAGAACTTTCCTCCTACAATGAGCAGTTCTTC | CASSPKELSSYNEQFF
- | TRBD1 | TRBJ1-2 | TRBV5-1 | TGCGCCAGCAGCTTGGGAGGACAGGGGGCCTATGGCTACACCTTC | CASSLGGQGAYGYTF
- | TRBD1 | TRBJ2-2 | TRBV28 | TGTGCCAGCAGTGAGGACAGGGGGTTTAACACCGGGGAGCTGTTTTTT | CASSEDRGFNTGELFF
once | - | TRBJ2-1 | TRBV7-2 | TGTGCCAGCAGCTTAGTAAGGGGGCGGGGTTCGAGCTCCTACAATGAGCAGTTCTTC | CASSLVRGRGSSSYNEQFF
- | TRBD1 | TRBJ2-5 | TRBV7-9 | TGTGCCAGCAGCTTGGAGGGACAGGGGGCCGGTAGCGGGACCCAGTACTTC | CASSLEGQGAGSGTQYF
- | TRBD2 | TRBJ2-7 | TRBV5-1 | TGCGCCAGCAGCTTGGGCCGGGGGGGACTCAGCTCCTACGAGCAGTACTTC | CASSLGRGGLSSYEQYF
- | TRBD1 | TRBJ2-1 | TRBV19 | TGTGCCAGTAGGGGGGGACAGGGCCCGAACAATGAGCAGTTCTTC | CASRGGQGPNNEQFF
- | - | TRBJ2-2 | TRBV2 | TGTGCCAGCAGTGTGGGCAGCCCGAACACCGGGGAGCTGTTTTTT | CASSVGSPNTGELFF
- | TRBD1 | TRBJ2-2 | TRBV15 | TGTGCCACCAGCAGATCCTGGGACAGGGGAGACACCGGGGAGCTGTTTTTT | CATSRSWDRGDTGELFF
- | - | TRBJ2-7 | TRBV2 | TGTGCCAGCAGGGGGGGGACAGGAGCCTACGAGCAGTACTTC | CASRGGTGAYEQYF
- | - | TRBJ1-1 | TRBV5-1 | TGCGCCAGCAGCTTGGAGGGGGTAATCACTGAAGCTTTCTTT | CASSLEGVITEAFF
- | - | TRBJ1-4 | TRBV30 | TGTGCCTGGAGTATCTGGAGGGTGAAGGATGAAAAACTGTTTTTT | CAWSIWRVKDEKLFF
once | - | TRBJ2-3 | TRBV27 | TGTGCCAGCAGTTTCCGTGGGGCTACGCAGTATTTT | CASSFRGATQYF
- | - | TRBJ1-1 | TRBV4-3 | TGCGCCAGCAGCCAAGAGGGCCGTACTGAAGCTTTCTTT | CASSQEGRTEAFF
once | TRBD2 | TRBJ2-7 | TRBV2 | TGTGCCAGCAGTGATGGGCTAGCGGGAGACGAGCAGTACTTC | CASSDGLAGDEQYF
- | TRBD2 | TRBJ2-3 | TRBV7-2 | TGTGCCAGCAGTCCAGCGGGGGGCACAGATACGCAGTATTTT | CASSPAGGTDTQYF
- | - | TRBJ1-2 | TRBV28 | TGTGCCAGCAGTTACCGCCGGGGGGTTGTGTATGGCTACACCTTC | CASSYRRGVVYGYTF
- | - | TRBJ2-7 | TRBV21-1 | TGTGCCAGCAAGTTACCGGGACTATTCTACGAGCAGTACTTC | CASKLPGLFYEQYF
- | TRBD1 | TRBJ1-2 | TRBV28 | TGTGCCAGCAGGTTCCGGGACAGGGGGTCGGATGGCTACACCTTC | CASRFRDRGSDGYTF
- | TRBD2 | TRBJ2-1 | TRBV7-8 | TGTGCCAGCAGCCCGGGAGCGGGAGGGCCAGATGAGCAGTTCTTC | CASSPGAGGPDEQFF
- | TRBD2 | TRBJ2-3 | TRBV19 | TGTGCCAGTAGCCTTACTACTAGCGGGCGCACAGATACGCAGTATTTT | CASSLTTSGRTDTQYF
- | TRBD1 | TRBJ1-5 | TRBV7-2 | TGTGCCAGCAGCCTAGTTGACAGGGCCAATCAGCCCCAGCATTTT | CASSLVDRANQPQHF
- | TRBD1 | TRBJ2-5 | TRBV2 | TGTGCCAGCAGTGGGACAGGGCCCATCGGGGCCCAGTACTTC | CASSGTGPIGAQYF
once | - | TRBJ2-5 | TRBV5-1 | TGCGCCAGCAGGGCCTCGATACAGGGCCAAGAGACCCAGTACTTC | CASRASIQGQETQYF
- | TRBD1 | TRBJ2-5 | TRBV5-4 | TGTGCCAGCAGCGGAGGACAGGGTATTGCGGGAGAGACCCAGTACTTC | CASSGGQGIAGETQYF
- | TRBD2 | TRBJ2-1 | TRBV27 | TGTGTCAGCAGTTTACGGGGGGTTTCCTACAATGAGCAGTTCTTC | CVSSLRGVSYNEQFF
- | - | TRBJ1-2 | TRBV5-4 | TGTGCCAGCAGCTTGGACCAGGCGGGCTATGGCTACACCTTC | CASSLDQAGYGYTF
once | TRBD1 | TRBJ1-5 | TRBV28 | TGTGCCAGCAGCCGACCGACAGGGTTAAATCAGCCCCAGCATTTT | CASSRPTGLNQPQHF
- | TRBD1 | TRBJ2-7 | TRBV19 | TGTGCCAGTAGCCAGGGGGCGTACGAGCAGTACTTC | CASSQGAYEQYF
- | TRBD1 | TRBJ1-5 | TRBV7-2 | TGTGCCAGCAGCTCTCCGGGACAGGGCAATCAGCCCCAGCATTTT | CASSSPGQGNQPQHF
- | - | TRBJ2-6 | TRBV23-1 | TGCGCCAGCAGTCAATCGGGACATCCTAACTCTGGGGCCAACGTCCTGACTTTC | CASSQSGHPNSGANVLTF
- | TRBD1 | TRBJ1-2 | TRBV28 | TGTGCCAGCAGTCCCCCCGGGACAGGGGCCCCGTGGGGCTACACCTTC | CASSPPGTGAPWGYTF
- | TRBD2 | TRBJ2-3 | TRBV9 | TGTGCCAGCAGCCCCCTGGAGGGAGGGCCAACAGATACGCAGTATTTT | CASSPLEGGPTDTQYF
- | - | TRBJ1-2 | TRBV28 | TGTGCCAGCAGCTTGGGTAGGAAGGAGGAGGGCTACACCTTC | CASSLGRKEEGYTF
- | - | TRBJ1-4 | TRBV19 | TGTGCCAGTAGTTCCCCAGGGGATTGGGACTATGCAACTAATGAAAAACTGTTTTTT | CASSSPGDWDYATNEKLFF
- | - | TRBJ1-4 | TRBV7-9 | TGTGCCAGCAGCCCAAACCAGGGTGCTAATGAAAAACTGTTTTTT | CASSPNQGANEKLFF
once | TRBD1 | TRBJ2-5 | TRBV6-1 | TGTGCCAGCAGCGGGACAGTAAAAGAGACCCAGTACTTC | CASSGTVKETQYF
- | - | TRBJ2-3 | TRBV5-5 | TGTGCCAGCGGGGGGACTGATACGCAGTATTTT | CASGGTDTQYF